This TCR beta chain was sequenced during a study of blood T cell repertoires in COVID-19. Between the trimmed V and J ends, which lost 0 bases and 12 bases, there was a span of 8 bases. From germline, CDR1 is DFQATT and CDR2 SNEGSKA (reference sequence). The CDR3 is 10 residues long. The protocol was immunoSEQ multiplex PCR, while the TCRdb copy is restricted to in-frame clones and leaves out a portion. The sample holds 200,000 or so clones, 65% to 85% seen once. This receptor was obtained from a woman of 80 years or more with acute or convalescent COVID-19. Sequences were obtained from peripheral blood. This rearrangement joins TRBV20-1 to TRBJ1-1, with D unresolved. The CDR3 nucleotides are TGCAGTGCTAGAGAGCTACAGACTTTCTTT. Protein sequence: CSARELQTFF.